This T cell receptor beta chain emerged from a study of control samples from healthy donors and cancer patients. TCRdb keeps only in-frame clones here, not all; method: immunoSEQ multiplex PCR. The sample has 150,000 to 200,000 clones, around 90% seen once. There are 15 residues in the CDR3. The germline V gene encodes CDR1 SGHRS and CDR2 YFSETQ. The trim removed 4 bases at V and 8 bases at J, leaving 7 bases unmatched. The sequenced sample consisted of blood. The genes are TRBV5-1 and TRBJ2-1; 12 nucleotides align to TRBD2. This receptor was identified in a woman aged 45-65 years in good health. The CDR3 sequence: CASSRLAGEFDEQFF. Written as DNA, the CDR3 is TGCGCCAGCAGCCGACTAGCGGGAGAATTTGATGAGCAGTTCTTC.